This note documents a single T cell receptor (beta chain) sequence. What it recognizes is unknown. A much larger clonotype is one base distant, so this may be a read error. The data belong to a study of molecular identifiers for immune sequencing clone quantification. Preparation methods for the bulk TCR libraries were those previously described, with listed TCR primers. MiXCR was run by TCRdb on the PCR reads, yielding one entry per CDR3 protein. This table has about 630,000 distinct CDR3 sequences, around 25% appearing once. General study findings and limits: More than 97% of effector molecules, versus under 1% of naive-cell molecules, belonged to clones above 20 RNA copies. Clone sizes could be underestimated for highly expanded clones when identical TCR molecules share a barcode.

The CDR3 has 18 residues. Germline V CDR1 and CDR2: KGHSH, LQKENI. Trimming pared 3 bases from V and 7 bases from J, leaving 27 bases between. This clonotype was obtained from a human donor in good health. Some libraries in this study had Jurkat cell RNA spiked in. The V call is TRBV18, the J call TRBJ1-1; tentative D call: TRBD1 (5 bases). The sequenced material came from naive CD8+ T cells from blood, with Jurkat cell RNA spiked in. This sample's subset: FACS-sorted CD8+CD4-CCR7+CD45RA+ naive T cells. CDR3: CASSPEVPGQFRYIEAFF. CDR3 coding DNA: TGTGCCAGCTCACCCGAGGTACCAGGGCAATTTCGGTACATTGAAGCTTTCTTT.